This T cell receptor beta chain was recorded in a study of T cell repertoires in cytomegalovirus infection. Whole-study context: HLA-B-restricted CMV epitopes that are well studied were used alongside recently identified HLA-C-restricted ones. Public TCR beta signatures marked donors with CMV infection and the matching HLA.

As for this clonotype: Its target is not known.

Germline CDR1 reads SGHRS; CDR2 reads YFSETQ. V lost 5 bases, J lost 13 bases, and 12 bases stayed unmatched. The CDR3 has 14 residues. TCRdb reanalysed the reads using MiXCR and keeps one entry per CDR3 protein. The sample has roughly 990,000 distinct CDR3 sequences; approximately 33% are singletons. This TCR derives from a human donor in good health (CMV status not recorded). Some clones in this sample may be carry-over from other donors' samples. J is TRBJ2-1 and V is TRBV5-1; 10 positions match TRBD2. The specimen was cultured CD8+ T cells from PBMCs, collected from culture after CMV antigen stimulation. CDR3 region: CASREERGGQVQFF. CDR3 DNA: TGCGCCAGCAGGGAGGAGCGGGGGGGCCAGGTACAGTTCTTC. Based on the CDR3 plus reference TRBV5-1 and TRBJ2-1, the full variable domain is KAGVTQTPRYLIKTRGQQVTLSCSPISGHRSVSWYQQTPGQGLQFLFEYFSETQRNKGNFPGRFSGRQFSNSRSEMNVSTLELGDSALYLCASREERGGQVQFFGPGTRLTVL.